Included here is one T cell receptor beta chain sequence, with context. CDR3 length: 15 residues. CDR1 is MRHNA and CDR2 is SNTAGT in the germline V gene. Trimming removed 2 bases from V and 1 base from J, with 6 bases in between. TCRdb reassembled clones from the PCR reads with MiXCR. The data show 30,000 to 35,000 clones, roughly 29% seen once. This entry comes from a study of metastatic and nonmetastatic thyroid tumors. Thyroid surgery was preceded by no treatment in any patient. Material: blood. The sequence was collected from a female donor with papillary thyroid cancer or a benign thyroid nodule (not recorded which). Some clones in this sample may be carry-over from other donors' samples. This sequence joins TRBV6-4 and TRBJ1-6; the D is unclear. The CDR3 spells CASSDGLSYNSPLHF. Written as DNA, the CDR3 is TGTGCCAGCAGTGACGGTCTTTCCTATAATTCACCCCTCCACTTT.